This paragraph reports one T cell receptor (beta chain). Its antigen remains undetermined. No base qualities exist here, and no much larger clone lies one base off it. The library was prepared using the immunoSEQ multiplex PCR assay. A mixture of 60 forward primers for TCR Vbeta segments and 13 reverse primers for TCR Jbeta segments was used in the multiplex PCR. The CDR3 region of rearranged TCR beta genes was amplified from genomic DNA by a multiplex PCR assay. Amplified TCR beta libraries were sequenced as 87-base-pair reads on the Illumina HiSeq System. The authors' analysis ran thus. A later analysis tallied roughly 76 million unique TCR beta chains across the roughly 610 repertoires, and about 12 million of those chains were shared by two or more donors. Raw reads were error-corrected and collapsed into unique sequences with a nearest-neighbor algorithm that merged closely related sequences to remove PCR and sequencing errors. CDR3 sequences were aligned to IMGT reference sequences to assign V, D and J gene segments. For a sequence to be retained, a match of at least six nucleotides to both a V gene segment and a J gene segment was required. Rearrangements were called productive when the CDR3 lacked stop codons and stayed in frame with V and J; all others were non-productive. Following IMGT convention, CDR3 was defined as the stretch from the second conserved V-encoded cysteine to the conserved J-encoded phenylalanine. The earlier analysis of a few hundred of the donors excluded sequences that lacked an unambiguous match to a single V gene segment. An earlier analysis of some 500 of the donors classified V segments as functional when productive rearrangements were above 56.7% and as segregating when the standard deviation between donors was above 5%. A statistical classification framework was built to diagnose cytomegalovirus status from the catalog of TCR beta chain sequences. V and J gene assignment, in a later analysis, came from comparing TCR nucleotide sequences with IMGT/GENE-DB human TR gene sequences. In a later analysis, CDR3 sequences and most-parsimonious VDJ recombination scenarios were assigned using the TCRdist pipeline. A later analysis defined each TCR beta chain by its CDR3 amino acid sequence plus V-gene family, and excluded reads lacking a unique V-gene family. A later analysis removed 550 to 650 highly shared, low-generation-probability nucleotide sequences to deal with suspected cross-contamination and a sequencing artifact. A later analysis calculated a clonal expansion index for each public chain from normalized within-repertoire ranks of inferred template counts. A later analysis computed generation probabilities with a VDJ recombination model fitted to out-of-frame rearrangements, and checked the results against IGoR. Hypergeometric tests were used in a later analysis to score TCR-TCR, TCR-HLA and TCR-CMV co-occurrence, with a repertoire-size bias correction applied to the TCR pairs. A later analysis estimated false discovery rates by permuting HLA or CMV assignments 20 times. A later analysis grouped co-occurring TCRs with DBSCAN, adding TCRdist sequence similarity when clustering within HLA-allele-positive subsets. For co-occurrence clustering, repertoires with fewer than 30,000 or more than 120,000 public chains were excluded, along with roughly 5 repertoires with anomalous nucleotide sharing. TCRdb limited this immuneACCESS table to in-frame rearrangements with V and J called. A share of clones is missing; checked studies link under half to unresolved V genes, and the rest is unexplained. V and J calls plus clone size are reproduced from that table; the DNA served to infer D and trimming. This sample gives 150,000 to 200,000 clones in total; around 80% of them show up just once. In total, the top ten clones hold over 13% of the sample.

From the cysteine through the phenylalanine, the CDR3 covers 15 amino acids. The kept DNA is CDR3 alone, 45 bases in frame from the first base. V is reduced by 0 bases and J by 2 bases, leaving a spacing of 11 bases between them. CDR1 is given as SGHRS and CDR2 as YFSETQ, both from the germline V gene. The data are from a study of cytomegalovirus exposure and HLA in healthy donors (dated 2017 in TCRdb). About the investigation overall: According to an earlier analysis of several hundred of the donors, some 170 million T cells yielded roughly 110 million unique TCR beta sequences and 276 Gb of sequence data. To predict cytomegalovirus infection status, the study combined high-throughput TCR immunosequencing, statistical association of individual TCRs with disease status, and machine learning. A later analysis re-analyzed previously published TCR beta repertoires from roughly 600 donors and added high-resolution HLA genotyping to study TCR occurrence patterns. The later analysis used no new phenotypic data to find candidate immune exposures, relying instead on TCR beta sequences and their occurrence across donors. An early release that covered 640 HLA-typed donors contained approximately 320 gigabases of sequencing data and approximately 85 million unique TCR sequences. In addition to the first cohort of around 670 subjects, a separate validation cohort of approximately 130 different subjects was used. Because of strong linkage in the cohort, roughly five DR-DQ haplotypes were treated as single units for association and clustering. An earlier analysis of more than 450 of the donors used high-throughput TCR beta sequencing to judge whether each TCR beta V gene segment behaved as functional or pseudogenic. Donor age, sex, ethnicity and CMV serostatus were compiled together with the repertoire data. The T cell repertoires of several hundred subjects were profiled by immunosequencing and related to cytomegalovirus serostatus. All discovery cohort repertoires had been generated using a single sequencing platform. HLA typing included class I and class II loci at four-digit resolution. Genome-wide SNP genotypes for about three fifths of the 666 donors were used in a later genetic analysis, which treated that subset as a discovery cohort. The study aimed to test whether signatures of past pathogen exposure could be identified by cataloging public T cell receptors. Of the roughly 410 genotyped donors, approximately 80% were placed in the genetic ancestry cluster associated with self-reported Caucasian donors. Typing coverage varied by locus: about 629-630 donors for A, B, C, DRB1 and DQB1; 500 to 550 for DQA1; some 610 for DPA1; 450 to 480 for DPB1. On average, 235,054 unique TCR beta nucleotide sequences were sequenced per donor among 398 genotyped donors of the cohort, with roughly 18% of those sequences being non-productive.

Findings and caveats that apply to the study as a whole: The authors suggested that the approach could potentially be extended to other disease states and immunological phenotypes. The classifier was reported to diagnose cytomegalovirus status with high specificity and sensitivity in both the original cohort and the validation cohort. Most TCR sequences were observed very rarely across donors, whereas some public TCRs were present in many individuals. Roughly uniform sequencing depth across donors was assumed in presence/absence analyses, although this assumption may not hold. The only immune exposure information available for the cohort was CMV serostatus. According to a later genetic analysis, donors in an Asian-associated ancestry cluster had fewer N-insertions in productive TCRs than the approximately 700-donor mean. Correlated functional status among segregating V segments might reflect linkage disequilibrium, but an unknown experimental factor could not be ruled out. The study gave a list of about 170 TCR beta chains associated with cytomegalovirus. The sequencing pipeline was judged likely to have produced a cluster of highly shared sequence variants as a technical artifact. When HLA alleles, especially DR and DQ, strongly co-occurred, TCR associations were difficult to assign to individual alleles. Some IMGT-functional V segments, including TRBV6-2 and TRBV6-3, could not be told apart with the 87-base-pair reads, so those segments were excluded. The cohort was sequenced for TCR beta chains only, and without alpha or paired-chain data the features that could be detected were limited. A later analysis found that most CMV-associated TCR beta chains appeared HLA-restricted, with HLA associations seemingly driven largely by CMV exposure. At a false discovery rate of 0.05, a later analysis linked roughly 17,000 TCR beta sequences to specific HLA alleles. In a later analysis, the rate of TCR association differed among HLA loci, with DRB1 alleles having the most associated TCRs and HLA-C alleles having the fewest. Compared with equally common non-associated chains, HLA-associated TCR beta chains in a later analysis were more clonally expanded and had lower generation probabilities. In a later genetic analysis, a missense DCLRE1C variant was associated with V-gene and J-gene trimming of TCR beta chains, and the association was replicated in an independent cohort. In vitro tests confirmed that three of the cytomegalovirus-associated TCR beta chains recognize cytomegalovirus antigens. Because some donors lacked HLA typing at each locus, the association tests relied only on the typed subset. In an earlier analysis of approximately 600 of the donors, most TCR beta V segments were observed in productive rearrangements about 87% or about 30% of the time, broadly matching IMGT annotations. A further reported finding was that TCR beta sequences accurately predicted the HLA-A and HLA-B alleles for most subjects in the first cohort. Several of the top co-occurrence clusters appeared to be linked to parvovirus B19, influenza, CMV and Epstein-Barr virus, according to a later analysis. Some 15 rarely observed V segments, including chromosome 9 orphons, were excluded from the earlier analysis of just under 600 of the donors because counts were too low.

The cohort was made up of around 720 healthy bone marrow donors. At the time of sampling, all cohort members were nominally healthy, though unrecorded immune exposures were likely present. The donor was CMV seronegative and belonged to the group of 350 or so seronegative cohort members. Every donor gave a peripheral blood sample, and the peripheral blood mononuclear cells from that sample were used for TCR beta sequencing. Genomic DNA was extracted from the blood cell samples with the Qiagen DNeasy Blood Extraction Kit. This receptor chain uses TRBV5-1 and TRBJ1-1; the D gene cannot be resolved reliably. This sequence was found in a woman between 35 and 50 years old in good health and CMV-seronegative. The sample was PBMCs. The nucleotide sequence is TGCGCCAGCAGCTTGGAGTGGGAGGGTAACACTGAAGCTTTCTTT. It translates as CASSLEWEGNTEAFF.